One T cell receptor beta chain is described in this entry. The data derive from a study of blood T cell repertoires in COVID-19. Study-wide context: Sources were T cells, B-cell-depleted T cells, or PBMCs; the material itself was cDNA or gDNA.

Trimming shortened V by 4 bases and J by 8 bases, and 18 bases separated the two germline ends. The germline V gene has CDR1 SGHRS and CDR2 YFSETQ. This CDR3 is 15 amino acids long. Per the original methods: Amplification from reference gene primers served as the basis for estimated nucleated cell counts. Sequenced by immunoSEQ multiplex PCR; TCRdb stores in-frame clones only, minus some. That table furnishes V, J and clone size, whereas the DNA furnished D and trimming. Of about 170,000 clones detected, 80% to 85% appear once; the ten largest clones hold roughly a tenth. This rearrangement joins TRBV5-1 to TRBJ1-4, with a possible D match to TRBD1 (5 bases). Sequenced material: peripheral blood. This TCR was sampled from a man aged 65-85 years with active or convalescent COVID-19. The chain's CDR3 is CASSPGVDINEKLFF. The CDR3 nucleotides are TGCGCCAGCAGCCCGGGGGTTGACATTAACGAAAAACTGTTTTTT.